These 18 T cell receptor beta chains were sequenced from one sample in a study of beta chain features in type 1 diabetes. As every portion of the isolated RNA was reverse transcribed, the sequencing read expressed TCRB transcripts. Assay used: immunoSEQ multiplex PCR; TCRdb lists only in-frame clones, some missing. The table has approximately 340,000 clones, about 16% seen once; the top ten hold approximately 0.02%. The sample consisted of naive CD4+ T cells from blood. The receptors come from a woman aged 18-29 years in good health.

This clone appeared a few times. The chain links TRBV4-3 to TRBJ2-2; 8 bases line up with TRBD2. Germline V CDR1 and CDR2: LGHNA, YSLEER. The CDR3 has 16 amino acids. Germline trimming cut 4 bases from V and 4 bases from J; bases unmatched to any gene: 8. The chain's CDR3 is CASSRPGGRSTGELFF. CDR3 nucleotides: TGCGCCAGCAGCCGCCCGGGCGGGAGGAGCACCGGGGAGCTGTTTTTT.

The sample holds a few counts of this clone. The V and J genes are TRBV11-2 and TRBJ2-5, with D possibly being TRBD1 (6 bases). Germline assignment: CDR1 SGHAT and CDR2 FQNNGV. The CDR3 totals 16 residues. The V end was cut by 3 bases, the J end by 2 bases, with 16 bases between. The CDR3 DNA sequence: TGTGCCAGCAGCTTGGTGTCAGGGGCGCGGCAAGAGACCCAGTACTTC. This encodes CASSLVSGARQETQYF. The full variable domain, its missing parts supplied by reference TRBV11-2 and TRBJ2-5, is EAGVAQSPRYKIIEKRQSVAFWCNPISGHATLYWYQQILGQGPKLLIQFQNNGVVDDSQLPKDRFSAERLKGVDSTLKIQPAKLEDSAVYLCASSLVSGARQETQYFGPGTRLLVL.

This clone came up a few times. This chain links TRBV7-2 with TRBJ1-5; D is perhaps TRBD1 (5 bases). CDR3 length equals 15 residues. Trimming removed 2 bases from V and 9 bases from J, with 17 bases in between. Germline V lookup: CDR1 SGHTA, CDR2 FQGNSA. DNA of the CDR3: TGTGCCAGCAGCTTATGGGACCGCTCCGGGGGGCCCCAGCATTTT. This translates into CASSLWDRSGGPQHF.

This sequence joins TRBV7-9 and TRBJ1-2, with a possible D match to TRBD1 (5 bases). In germline, CDR1 is SEHNR, CDR2 FQNEAQ (reference sequence). Trimming removed 4 bases from V and 4 bases from J, with 13 bases in between. CDR3 size: 14 residues. The CDR3 nucleotides are TGTGCCAGCAGCTCCGACGGGGGTCCCTATGGCTACACCTTC. This encodes CASSSDGGPYGYTF.

The chain carries TRBV5-1 and TRBJ2-1, with 11 bases lining up with TRBD2. V dropped 3 bases and J dropped 5; count of bases not matched to a gene: 7. This CDR3 is 16 amino acids long. Germline CDR1 and CDR2: SGHRS and YFSETQ. The CDR3 nucleotides read TGCGCCAGCAGCTGGGGAGGGACTAGCGGAAACAATGAGCAGTTCTTC. As protein: CASSWGGTSGNNEQFF.

This clone showed up just a few times. The chain couples TRBV7-9 to TRBJ2-1; 10 bases fit TRBD2. There are 15 residues in the CDR3. V was pared by 1 base and J by 8 bases, with 5 bases of the junction left unmatched. The germline V gene encodes CDR1 SEHNR and CDR2 FQNEAQ (reference sequence). CDR3 coding DNA: TGTGCCAGCAGCTTAGTAGCGGGAGGATTCGATGAGCAGTTCTTC. Amino acids: CASSLVAGGFDEQFF. Filled out from reference TRBV7-9 and TRBJ2-1, the complete variable domain reads DTGVSQNPRHKITKRGQNVTFRCDPISEHNRLYWYRQTLGQGPEFLTYFQNEAQLEKSRLLSDRFSAERPKGSFSTLEIQRTEQGDSAMYLCASSLVAGGFDEQFFGPGTRLTVL.

This clone was picked up a small number of times. This chain uses TRBV7-9 with TRBJ2-7, with 15 bases lining up with TRBD2. Trimming cost V 5 bases and J 1 base; bases outside gene matches: 9. CDR3 size: 18 residues. Per germline, CDR1 SEHNR and CDR2 FQNEAQ (reference sequence). CDR3 protein: CASSPLSGLAGGSYEQYF. As DNA, the CDR3 is TGTGCCAGCAGCCCCCTCAGCGGACTAGCGGGAGGGTCCTACGAGCAGTACTTC.

In its sample, this clone was seen a few times. This rearrangement joins TRBV29-1 to TRBJ2-3; tentative D call: TRBD2 (5 bases). V was shortened by 0 bases and J by 2 bases, with 12 bases between the two germline ends. Germline V gives CDR1 SQVTM, CDR2 ANQGSEA. This CDR3 contains 15 residues. The CDR3 DNA reads TGCAGCGTTGAAGATCGAAAGCGGAACACAGATACGCAGTATTTT. It encodes CSVEDRKRNTDTQYF.

Notes on this clone: One end of the junction varies from germline; a read error may be responsible. Within the sample, other DNA sequences also encode this same CDR3. This chain joins TRBV5-1 and TRBJ2-2; possible D gene TRBD2, 5 bases. The germline V gene encodes CDR1 SGHRS and CDR2 YFSETQ. This CDR3 is built from 12 residues. In DNA form, the CDR3 reads TGCGCCAGCAGCTTGGGTGCCGGGGAGCTGTTTTTC. It is translated as CASSLGAGELFF.

This clone appeared a few times. The V and J genes are TRBV7-9 and TRBJ2-7, with 12 nucleotides matching TRBD2. Trimming removed 5 bases from V and 3 bases from J; junction bases left unmatched: 5. Germline V gene lookup returns CDR1 SEHNR and CDR2 FQNEAQ (reference sequence). The CDR3 is 15 amino acids. DNA for the CDR3: TGTGCCAGCAGCAACCCGGGACTAGCGGGCTACGAGCAGTACTTC. Encoded protein: CASSNPGLAGYEQYF.

This clone showed up just a few times. The chain combines TRBV11-2 with TRBJ1-2; D is undetermined. Germline CDR1 is SGHAT and CDR2 is FQNNGV. With 2 bases removed from V and 1 base from J, the gap between germline ends came to 8 bases. There are 14 residues in the CDR3. This chain's CDR3 is CASSLNADNYGYTF. CDR3 nucleotide sequence: TGTGCCAGCAGCTTAAACGCGGATAACTATGGCTACACCTTC.

V and J are TRBV7-8 and TRBJ1-2; 8 bases are shared with TRBD1. Germline V lookup: CDR1 SGHVS, CDR2 FQNEAQ. The CDR3 consists of 13 residues. V lost 5 bases and J lost 7; bases outside the gene matches: 6. CDR3 sequence: CASSPDRAGGYTF. CDR3 nucleotide sequence: TGTGCCAGCAGCCCGGACAGGGCAGGTGGCTACACCTTC. The whole variable domain, filled in from reference TRBV7-8 and TRBJ1-2, reads GAGVSQSPRYKVAKRGQDVALRCDPISGHVSLFWYQQALGQGPEFLTYFQNEAQLDKSGLPSDRFFAERPEGSVSTLKIQRTQQEDSAVYLCASSPDRAGGYTFGSGTRLTVV.

This clone was observed a handful of times. The chain carries TRBV18 and TRBJ2-7; a weak D match, TRBD1 (6 bases). Trimming took 0 bases from V and 5 from J, leaving 17 bases between them. The germline gives CDR1 KGHSH, CDR2 LQKENI. The CDR3 has 16 amino acids. CDR3 sequence reads: CASSPPLGQGQNEQYF. Here the CDR3 DNA reads TGTGCCAGCTCACCACCACTAGGGCAGGGGCAGAACGAGCAGTACTTC.

V is TRBV2 and J is TRBJ1-3; 12 nucleotides match TRBD1. Germline trimming cut 6 bases from V and 4 bases from J; bases unmatched to any gene: 7. This CDR3 spans 16 amino acids. The germline CDR1 and CDR2 sequences are SNHLY and FYNNEI. This CDR3 is CASRVGQGAIGNTIYF. CDR3 sequence (DNA): TGTGCCAGCAGAGTGGGACAGGGGGCAATCGGAAACACCATATATTTT.

The genes are TRBV29-1 and TRBJ2-1; 7 bases fit TRBD2. The CDR3 runs to 15 residues. Germline V gene sequence: CDR1 SQVTM, CDR2 ANQGSEA. J lost 6 bases, V lost 5 bases, and 13 bases had no gene match. This CDR3 reads CSVRTLTSVTNEQFF. CDR3 in DNA: TGCAGCGTTCGGACGCTCACTAGCGTTACCAATGAGCAGTTCTTC.

This clone was seen more than once but under ten times. The genes are TRBV29-1 and TRBJ2-7, with D maybe TRBD1 (6 bases). Trimming pared 1 base from V and 0 bases from J, leaving 7 bases between. From germline, CDR1 is SQVTM and CDR2 ANQGSEA. The CDR3 extends over 13 amino acids. CDR3 DNA sequence: TGCAGCGTTGAAGGGACAGCCTCCTACGAGCAGTACTTC. It translates to CSVEGTASYEQYF.

The V call is TRBV7-2, the J call TRBJ2-5, with D unresolved. V lost 1 base and J 5 bases, leaving 8 bases between the germline ends. Germline CDR1 is SGHTA and CDR2 is FQGNSA. This CDR3 is built from 13 residues. CDR3 protein: CASSLVLRETQYF. CDR3 in DNA: TGTGCCAGCAGCTTAGTACTGAGGGAGACCCAGTACTTC.

The chain has TRBV9 and TRBJ2-5; 8 bases line up with TRBD1. There are 17 residues in the CDR3. Germline assignment: CDR1 SGDLS and CDR2 YYNGEE. After removal of 4 bases from V and 5 bases from J, the junction contained 16 bases not matched to a gene. Here the CDR3 DNA reads TGTGCCAGCAGCCAACAACAGGGGGTAGCGGTTCGGGAGACCCAGTACTTC. As protein: CASSQQQGVAVRETQYF.